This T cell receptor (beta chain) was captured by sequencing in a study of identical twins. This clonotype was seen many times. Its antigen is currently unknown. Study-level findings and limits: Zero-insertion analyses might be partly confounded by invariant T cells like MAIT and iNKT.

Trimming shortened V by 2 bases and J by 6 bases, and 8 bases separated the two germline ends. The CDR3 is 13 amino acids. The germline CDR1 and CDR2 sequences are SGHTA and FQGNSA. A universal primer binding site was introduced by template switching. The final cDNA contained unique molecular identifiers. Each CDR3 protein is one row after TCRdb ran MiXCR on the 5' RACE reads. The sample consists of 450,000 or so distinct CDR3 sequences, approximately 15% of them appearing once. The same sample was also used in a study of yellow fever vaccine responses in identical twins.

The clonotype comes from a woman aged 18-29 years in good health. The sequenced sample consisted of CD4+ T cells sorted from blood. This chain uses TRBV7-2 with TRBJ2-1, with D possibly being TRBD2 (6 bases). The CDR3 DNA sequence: TGTGCCAGCAGCTTAACTAGCCGCAATGAGCAGTTCTTC. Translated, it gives CASSLTSRNEQFF. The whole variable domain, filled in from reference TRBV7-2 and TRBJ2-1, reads GAGVSQSPSNKVTEKGKDVELRCDPISGHTALYWYRQSLGQGLEFLIYFQGNSAPDKSGLPSDRFSAERTGGSVSTLTIQRTQQEDSAVYLCASSLTSRNEQFFGPGTRLTVL.